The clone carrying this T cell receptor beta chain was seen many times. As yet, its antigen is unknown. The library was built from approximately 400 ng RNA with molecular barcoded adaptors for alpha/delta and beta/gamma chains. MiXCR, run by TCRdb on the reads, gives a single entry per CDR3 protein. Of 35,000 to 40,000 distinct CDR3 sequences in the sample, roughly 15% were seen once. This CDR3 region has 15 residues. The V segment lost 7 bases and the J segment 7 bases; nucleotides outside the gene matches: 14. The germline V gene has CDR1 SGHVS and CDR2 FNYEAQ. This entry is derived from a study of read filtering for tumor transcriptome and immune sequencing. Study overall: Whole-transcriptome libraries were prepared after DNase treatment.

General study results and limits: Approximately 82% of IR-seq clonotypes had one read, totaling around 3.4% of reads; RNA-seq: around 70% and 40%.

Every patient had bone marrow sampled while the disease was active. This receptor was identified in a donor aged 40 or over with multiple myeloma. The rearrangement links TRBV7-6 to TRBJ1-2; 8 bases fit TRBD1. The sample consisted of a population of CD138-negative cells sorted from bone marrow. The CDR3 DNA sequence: TGTGCCAGCACAAGGGAGGCAGGGGGCGCATTTGGCTACACCTTC. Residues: CASTREAGGAFGYTF.